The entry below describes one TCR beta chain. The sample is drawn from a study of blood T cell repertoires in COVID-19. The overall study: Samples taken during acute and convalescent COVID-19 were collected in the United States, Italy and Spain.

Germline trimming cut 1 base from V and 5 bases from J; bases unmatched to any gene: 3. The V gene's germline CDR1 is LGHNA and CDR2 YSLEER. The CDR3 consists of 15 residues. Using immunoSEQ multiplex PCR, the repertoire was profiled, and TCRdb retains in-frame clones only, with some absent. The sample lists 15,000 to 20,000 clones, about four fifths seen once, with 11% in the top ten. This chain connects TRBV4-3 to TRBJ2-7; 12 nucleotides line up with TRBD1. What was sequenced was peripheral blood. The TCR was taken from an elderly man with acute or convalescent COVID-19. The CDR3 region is CASSQAGTGGDEQYF. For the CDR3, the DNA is TGCGCCAGCAGCCAAGCCGGGACAGGGGGCGACGAGCAGTACTTC.